This T cell receptor beta chain emerged from a study of patients and donors after allogeneic stem cell transplantation. The V gene's germline CDR1 is MGHRA and CDR2 YSYEKL. With 4 bases clipped from V and 3 bases from J, the junction kept 1 base outside the gene matches. The CDR3 is 13 amino acids. Each CDR3 protein gets one entry after TCRdb re-called the RT-PCR reads with MiXCR. The sample has 20,000 or so distinct CDR3 sequences, approximately 4.4% seen once. This clonotype has ten or more counts. Sequenced: blood, either unsorted or a sorted T cell fraction (not recorded which). J is TRBJ2-7 and V is TRBV4-1; TRBD1 matches 9 bases. The sequence derives from a human donor who was either an allogeneic HSCT recipient or a stem cell or donor lymphocyte infusion donor (not recorded which). It is not recorded whose cells these are; they may come from a transplant donor. The CDR3 sequence: CASSRDRDYEQYF. The DNA for the CDR3 is TGCGCCAGCAGCCGGGACAGGGACTACGAGCAGTACTTC.